This T cell receptor beta chain comes out of a study of T cell repertoires in cytomegalovirus infection. Trimming removed 4 bases at V and 3 bases at J, with 15 bases between. The CDR3 runs to 16 residues. The germline V gene encodes CDR1 MDHEN and CDR2 SYDVKM. TCRdb used MiXCR to reprocess the reads, holding one entry per CDR3 protein. The sample has hundreds of thousands of distinct CDR3 sequences; roughly 26% are singletons. The sequenced material came from CD8+ T cells from PBMCs. This clonotype was obtained from a human donor in good health (CMV status not recorded). Some clones in this sample may be carry-over from other donors' samples. This sequence joins TRBV28 and TRBJ2-2; TRBD1 is a possible D gene (5 bases). DNA for the CDR3: TGTGCCAGCAGTTGGCCCCAGGGCCTGGACACCGGGGAGCTGTTTTTT. Its protein is CASSWPQGLDTGELFF.